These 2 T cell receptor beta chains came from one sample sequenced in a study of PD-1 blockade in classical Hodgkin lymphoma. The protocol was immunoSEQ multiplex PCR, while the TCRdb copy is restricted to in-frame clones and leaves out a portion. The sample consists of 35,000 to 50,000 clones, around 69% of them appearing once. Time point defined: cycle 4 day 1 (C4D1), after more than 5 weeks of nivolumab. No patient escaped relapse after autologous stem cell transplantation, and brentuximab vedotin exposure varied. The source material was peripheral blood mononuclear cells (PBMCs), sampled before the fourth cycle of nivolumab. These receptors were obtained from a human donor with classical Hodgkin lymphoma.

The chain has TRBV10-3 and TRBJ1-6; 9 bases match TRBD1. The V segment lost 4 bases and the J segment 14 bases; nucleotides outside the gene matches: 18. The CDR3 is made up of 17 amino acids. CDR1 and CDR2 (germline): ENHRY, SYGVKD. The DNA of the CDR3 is TGTGCCATCAGTGTTACTATAGGGGACAGGGCGATCGGGGCCCTCCACTTT. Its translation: CAISVTIGDRAIGALHF.

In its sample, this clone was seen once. The CDR3 sequence is CASSWSGGLSGNTIYF. CDR3 sequence (DNA): TGTGCCAGCAGCTGGTCGGGAGGACTCTCTGGAAACACCATATATTTT. The V and J genes are TRBV11-2 and TRBJ1-3; D unresolved. Trimming shortened V by 4 bases and J by 0 bases, and 13 bases separated the two germline ends. CDR1 is SGHAT and CDR2 is FQNNGV in the germline V gene. The CDR3 sequence is 16 residues long.